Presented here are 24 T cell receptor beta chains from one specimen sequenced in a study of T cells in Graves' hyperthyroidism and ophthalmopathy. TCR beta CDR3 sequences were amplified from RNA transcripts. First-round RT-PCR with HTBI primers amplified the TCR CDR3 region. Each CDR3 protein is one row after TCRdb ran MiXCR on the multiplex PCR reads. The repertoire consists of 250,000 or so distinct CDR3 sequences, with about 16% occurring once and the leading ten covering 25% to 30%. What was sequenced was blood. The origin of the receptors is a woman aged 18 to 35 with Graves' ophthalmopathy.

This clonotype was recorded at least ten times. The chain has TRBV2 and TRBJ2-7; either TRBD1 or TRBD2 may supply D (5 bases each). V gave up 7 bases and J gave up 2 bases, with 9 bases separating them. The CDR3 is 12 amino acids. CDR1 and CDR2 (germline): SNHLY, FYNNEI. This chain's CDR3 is CASTGAPYEQYF. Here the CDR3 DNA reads TGTGCCAGCACCGGGGCCCCCTACGAGCAGTACTTC.

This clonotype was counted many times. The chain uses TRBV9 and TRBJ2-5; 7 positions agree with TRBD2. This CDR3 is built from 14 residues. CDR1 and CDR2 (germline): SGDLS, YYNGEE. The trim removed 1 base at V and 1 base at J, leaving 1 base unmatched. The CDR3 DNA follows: TGTGCCAGCAGCGTACGCGGGAGCCAAGAGACCCAGTACTTC. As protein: CASSVRGSQETQYF.

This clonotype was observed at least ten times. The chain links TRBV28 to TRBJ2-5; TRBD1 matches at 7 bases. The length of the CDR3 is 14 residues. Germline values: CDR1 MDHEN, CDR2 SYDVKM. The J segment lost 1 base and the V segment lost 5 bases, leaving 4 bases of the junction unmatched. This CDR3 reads CASSEGGLQETQYF. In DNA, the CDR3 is TGTGCCAGCAGTGAAGGGGGCCTCCAAGAGACCCAGTACTTC.

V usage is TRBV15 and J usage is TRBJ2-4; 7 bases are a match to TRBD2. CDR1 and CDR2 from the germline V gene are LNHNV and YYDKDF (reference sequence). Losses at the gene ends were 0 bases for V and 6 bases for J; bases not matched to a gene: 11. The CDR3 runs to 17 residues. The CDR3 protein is CATSREPGGGGANIQYF. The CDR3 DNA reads TGTGCCACCAGCAGAGAGCCGGGAGGCGGAGGGGCAAACATTCAGTACTTC.

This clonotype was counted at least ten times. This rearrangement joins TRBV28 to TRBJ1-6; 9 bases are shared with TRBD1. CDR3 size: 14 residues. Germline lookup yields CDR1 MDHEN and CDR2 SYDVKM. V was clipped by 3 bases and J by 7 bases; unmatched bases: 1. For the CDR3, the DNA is TGTGCCAGCAGTTTCGGGACAGGGAATTCACCCCTCCACTTT. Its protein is CASSFGTGNSPLHF.

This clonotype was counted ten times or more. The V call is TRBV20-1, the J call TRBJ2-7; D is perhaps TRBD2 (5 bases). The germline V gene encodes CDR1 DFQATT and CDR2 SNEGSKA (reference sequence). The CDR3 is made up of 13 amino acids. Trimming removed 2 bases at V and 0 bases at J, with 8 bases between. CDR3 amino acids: CSARSGNSYEQYF. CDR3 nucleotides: TGCAGTGCTAGATCGGGGAACTCCTACGAGCAGTACTTC.

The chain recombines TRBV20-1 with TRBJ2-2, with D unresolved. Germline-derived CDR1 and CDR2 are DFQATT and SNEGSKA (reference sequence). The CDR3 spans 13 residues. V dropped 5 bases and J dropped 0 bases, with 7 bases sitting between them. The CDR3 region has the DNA TGCAGTGCTCTCTACCCGAACACCGGGGAGCTGTTTTTT. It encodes CSALYPNTGELFF.

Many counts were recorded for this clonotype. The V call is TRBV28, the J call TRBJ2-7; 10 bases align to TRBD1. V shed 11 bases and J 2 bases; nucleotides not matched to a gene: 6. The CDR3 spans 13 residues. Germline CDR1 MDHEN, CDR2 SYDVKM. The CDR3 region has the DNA TGTGCCCATACAGGACAGGGGGCCTACGAGCAGTACTTC. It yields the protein CAHTGQGAYEQYF.

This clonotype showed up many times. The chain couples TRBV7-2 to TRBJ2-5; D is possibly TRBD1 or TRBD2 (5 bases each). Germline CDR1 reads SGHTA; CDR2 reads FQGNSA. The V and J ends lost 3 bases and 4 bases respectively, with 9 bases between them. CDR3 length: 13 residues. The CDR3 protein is CASSLRGSETQYF. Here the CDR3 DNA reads TGTGCCAGCAGCTTGAGGGGTTCAGAGACCCAGTACTTC.

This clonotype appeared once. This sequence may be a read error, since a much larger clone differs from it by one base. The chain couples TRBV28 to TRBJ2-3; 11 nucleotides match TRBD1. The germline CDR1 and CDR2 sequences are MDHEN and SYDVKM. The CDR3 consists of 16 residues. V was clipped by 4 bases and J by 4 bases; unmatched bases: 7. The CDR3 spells CASSCRGQGVADTQYF. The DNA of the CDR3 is TGTGCCAGCAGTTGCCGGGGACAGGGGGTTGCAGATACGCAGTATTTT.

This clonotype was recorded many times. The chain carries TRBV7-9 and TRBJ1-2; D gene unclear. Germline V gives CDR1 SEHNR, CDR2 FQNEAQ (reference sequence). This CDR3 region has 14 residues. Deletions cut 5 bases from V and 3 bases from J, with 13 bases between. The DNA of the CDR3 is TGTGCCAGCAGCCCTCCGAACACTCACTATGGCTACACCTTC. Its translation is CASSPPNTHYGYTF.

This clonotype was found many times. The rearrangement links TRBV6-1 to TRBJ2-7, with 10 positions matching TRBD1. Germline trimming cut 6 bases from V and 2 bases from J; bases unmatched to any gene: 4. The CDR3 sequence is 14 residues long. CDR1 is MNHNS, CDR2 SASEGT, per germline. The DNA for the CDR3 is TGTGCCAGCAGCATCGGACAGGGGGCCTACGAGCAGTACTTC. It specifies CASSIGQGAYEQYF.

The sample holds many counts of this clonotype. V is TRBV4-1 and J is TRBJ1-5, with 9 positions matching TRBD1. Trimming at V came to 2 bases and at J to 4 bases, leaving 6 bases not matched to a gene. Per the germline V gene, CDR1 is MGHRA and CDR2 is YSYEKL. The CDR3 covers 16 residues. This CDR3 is CASSQPGTGSNQPQHF. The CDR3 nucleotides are TGCGCCAGCAGCCAACCCGGGACAGGGTCGAATCAGCCCCAGCATTTT.

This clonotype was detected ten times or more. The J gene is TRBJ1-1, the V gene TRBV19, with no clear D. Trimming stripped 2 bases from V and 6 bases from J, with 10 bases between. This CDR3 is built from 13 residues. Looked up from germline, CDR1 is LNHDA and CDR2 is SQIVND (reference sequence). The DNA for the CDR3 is TGTGCCAGTAGTATATCTAGCGTTGCTGAAGCTTTCTTT. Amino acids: CASSISSVAEAFF.

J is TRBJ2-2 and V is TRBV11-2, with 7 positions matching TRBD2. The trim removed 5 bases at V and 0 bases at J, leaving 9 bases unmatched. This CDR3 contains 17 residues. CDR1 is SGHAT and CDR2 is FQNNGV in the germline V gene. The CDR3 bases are TGTGCCAGCAGCCCCATAGGGACTACCGCGAACACCGGGGAGCTGTTTTTT. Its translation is CASSPIGTTANTGELFF.

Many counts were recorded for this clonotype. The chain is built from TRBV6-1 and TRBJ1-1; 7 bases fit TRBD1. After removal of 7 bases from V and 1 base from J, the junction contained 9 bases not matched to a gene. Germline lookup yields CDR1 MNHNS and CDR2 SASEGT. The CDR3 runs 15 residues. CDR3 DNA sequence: TGTGCCAGCACCCGCGGACAGGCATCGAACACTGAAGCTTTCTTT. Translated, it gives CASTRGQASNTEAFF.

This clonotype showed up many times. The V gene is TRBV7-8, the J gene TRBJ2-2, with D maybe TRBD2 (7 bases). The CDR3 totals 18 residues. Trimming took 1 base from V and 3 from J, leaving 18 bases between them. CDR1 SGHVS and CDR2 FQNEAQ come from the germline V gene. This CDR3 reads CASSLGGGGGSYTGELFF. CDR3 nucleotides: TGTGCCAGCAGCTTAGGGGGCGGGGGCGGGTCCTACACCGGGGAGCTGTTTTTT.

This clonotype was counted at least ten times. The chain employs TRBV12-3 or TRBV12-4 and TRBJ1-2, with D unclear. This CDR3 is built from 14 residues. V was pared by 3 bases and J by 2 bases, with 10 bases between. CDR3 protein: CASSFRAQNYGYTF. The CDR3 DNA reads TGTGCCAGCAGTTTCCGCGCACAGAACTATGGCTACACCTTC.

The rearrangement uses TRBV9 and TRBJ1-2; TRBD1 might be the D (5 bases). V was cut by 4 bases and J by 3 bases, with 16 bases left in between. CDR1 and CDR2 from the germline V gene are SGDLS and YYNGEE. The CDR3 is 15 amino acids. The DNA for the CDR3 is TGTGCCAGCAGCCCCGGTTGGGGGATCGACTATGGCTACACCTTC. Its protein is CASSPGWGIDYGYTF. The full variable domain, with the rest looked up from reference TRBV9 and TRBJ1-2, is DSGVTQTPKHLITATGQRVTLRCSPRSGDLSVYWYQQSLDQGLQFLIQYYNGEERAKGNILERFSAQQFPDLHSELNLSSLELGDSALYFCASSPGWGIDYGYTFGSGTRLTVV.

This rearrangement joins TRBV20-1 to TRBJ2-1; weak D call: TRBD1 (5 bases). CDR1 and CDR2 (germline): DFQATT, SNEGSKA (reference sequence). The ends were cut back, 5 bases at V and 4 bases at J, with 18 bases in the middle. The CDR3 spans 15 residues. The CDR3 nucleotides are TGCAGTGCTTCCTATCGACAGAAAACTTACAATGAGCAGTTCTTC. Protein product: CSASYRQKTYNEQFF.

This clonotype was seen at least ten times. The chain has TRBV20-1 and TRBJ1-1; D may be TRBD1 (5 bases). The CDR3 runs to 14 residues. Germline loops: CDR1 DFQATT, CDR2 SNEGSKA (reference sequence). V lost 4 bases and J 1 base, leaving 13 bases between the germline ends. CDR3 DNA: TGCAGTGCTAATTTTGGGGGAAGGAACACTGAAGCTTTCTTT. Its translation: CSANFGGRNTEAFF.

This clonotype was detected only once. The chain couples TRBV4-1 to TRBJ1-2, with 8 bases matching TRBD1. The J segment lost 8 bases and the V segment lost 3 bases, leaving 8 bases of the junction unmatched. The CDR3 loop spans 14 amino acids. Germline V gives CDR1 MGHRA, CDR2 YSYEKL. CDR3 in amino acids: CASSHGQGLWGYTF. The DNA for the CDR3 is TGCGCCAGCAGCCACGGACAGGGACTGTGGGGCTACACCTTC.

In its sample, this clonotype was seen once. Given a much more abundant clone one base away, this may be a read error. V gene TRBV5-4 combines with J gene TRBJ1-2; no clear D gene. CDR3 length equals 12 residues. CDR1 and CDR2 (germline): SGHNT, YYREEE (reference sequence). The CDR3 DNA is TGTGCCAGCAGTTCTGGATTCTATAGCTACACCTTC. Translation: CASSSGFYSYTF.

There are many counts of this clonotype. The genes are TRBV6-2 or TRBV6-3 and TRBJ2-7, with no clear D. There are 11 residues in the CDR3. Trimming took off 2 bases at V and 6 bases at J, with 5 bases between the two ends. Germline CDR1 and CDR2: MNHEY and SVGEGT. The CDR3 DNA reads TGTGCCAGCAGTTACGGGTTCGAGCAGTACTTC. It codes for CASSYGFEQYF.